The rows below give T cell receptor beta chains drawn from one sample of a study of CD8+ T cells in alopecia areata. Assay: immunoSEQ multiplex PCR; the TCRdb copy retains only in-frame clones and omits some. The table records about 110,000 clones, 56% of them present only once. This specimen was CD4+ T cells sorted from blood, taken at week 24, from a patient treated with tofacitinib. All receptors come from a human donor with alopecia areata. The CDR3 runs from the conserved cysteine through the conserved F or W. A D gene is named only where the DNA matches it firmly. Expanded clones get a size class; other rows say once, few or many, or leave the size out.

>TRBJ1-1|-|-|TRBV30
TGTGCCTGGAGTGCAACTAGGCTTGCTTTCTTT
CAWSATRLAFF
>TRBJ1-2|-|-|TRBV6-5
TGTGCCAGCAACACCGGACGGTCCTATGGCTACACCTTC
CASNTGRSYGYTF
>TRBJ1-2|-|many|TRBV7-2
TGTGCCAGCAGCCCCCGGACAACCCATGGCTACACCTTC
CASSPRTTHGYTF
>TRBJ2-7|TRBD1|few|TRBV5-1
TGCGCCAGCAGCTCTATCCGGGACAGGGACTCCTACGAGCAGTACTTC
CASSSIRDRDSYEQYF
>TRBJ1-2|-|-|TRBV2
TGTGCCAGCAGTGAAGCCGGGAATGGCTATGGCTACACCTTC
CASSEAGNGYGYTF
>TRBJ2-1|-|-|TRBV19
TGTGCCAGTAGTGTCCCCGGGACTTTCCGCCCAAATGAGCAGTTCTTC
CASSVPGTFRPNEQFF
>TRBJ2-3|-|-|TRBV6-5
TGTGCCAGAGCGCCGGGACACTGCACAGATACGCAGTATTTT
CARAPGHCTDTQYF
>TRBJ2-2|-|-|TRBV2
TGTGCCAGCAGCAGGGGAGCCGCGAACACCGGGGAGCTGTTTTTT
CASSRGAANTGELFF
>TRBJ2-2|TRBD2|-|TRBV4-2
TGTGCCAGCAGCCAAGCCGGGGGGGCGAACACCGGGGAGCTGTTTTTT
CASSQAGGANTGELFF
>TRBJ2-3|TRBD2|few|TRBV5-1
TGCGCCAGCAGCCCCGGACTAGCGGGCGGAGATACGCAGTATTTT
CASSPGLAGGDTQYF
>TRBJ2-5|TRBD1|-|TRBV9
TGTGCCAGCGGACGGGACAGCCAAGAGACCCAGTACTTC
CASGRDSQETQYF
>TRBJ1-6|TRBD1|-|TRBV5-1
TGCGCCAGCAGCCAACTCGACAGGGGTGAAAATTCACCCCTCCACTTT
CASSQLDRGENSPLHF
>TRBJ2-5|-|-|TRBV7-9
TGTGCCAGCAGCCCCTCAGTCCAAGAGGTCGGGACCCAGTACTTC
CASSPSVQEVGTQYF
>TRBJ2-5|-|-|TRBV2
TGTGCCAGCAAGCTGGGGCTGCCCCGAGCCCAGTACTTC
CASKLGLPRAQYF
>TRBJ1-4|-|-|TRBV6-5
TGTGCCGCTAGTTCTGGGGAAAAACTGTTTTTT
CAASSGEKLFF
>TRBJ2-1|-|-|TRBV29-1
TGCAGCGTTGCTCTCGGCGTAGGCAATGAGCAGTTCTTC
CSVALGVGNEQFF
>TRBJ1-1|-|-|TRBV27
TGTGCCAGCAGTCGGAGTTGGGACACTGAAGCTTTCTTT
CASSRSWDTEAFF